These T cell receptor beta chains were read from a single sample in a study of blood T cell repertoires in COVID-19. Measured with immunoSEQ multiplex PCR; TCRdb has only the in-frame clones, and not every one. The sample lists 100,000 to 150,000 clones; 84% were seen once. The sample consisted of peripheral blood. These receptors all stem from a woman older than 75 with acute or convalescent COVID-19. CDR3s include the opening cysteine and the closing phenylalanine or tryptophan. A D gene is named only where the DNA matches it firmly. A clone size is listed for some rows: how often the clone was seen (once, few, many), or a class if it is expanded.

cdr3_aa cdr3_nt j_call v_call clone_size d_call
CASSRGRRNTEAFF TGTGCCAGCAGCAGGGGAAGGAGGAACACTGAAGCTTTCTTT TRBJ1-1 TRBV7-2 - -
CASRLGASYEQYF TGTGCCAGCAGGCTGGGCGCGTCCTACGAGCAGTACTTC TRBJ2-7 TRBV28 - -
CASSPHDGGNEKLFF TGTGCCAGTAGTCCCCACGACGGGGGTAATGAAAAACTGTTTTTT TRBJ1-4 TRBV19 - -
CASSRQESNYGYTF TGTGCCAGTAGCCGACAGGAATCTAACTATGGCTACACCTTC TRBJ1-2 TRBV19 few -
CASIPGQVTYEQYF TGTGCCAGCATACCGGGACAGGTTACCTACGAGCAGTACTTC TRBJ2-7 TRBV6-5 - TRBD1
CASSEVTGGAYEQYF TGTGCCAGCAGTGAAGTGACAGGGGGCGCGTACGAGCAGTACTTC TRBJ2-7 TRBV6-1 - TRBD1
CASSLNFPLEQYF TGTGCCAGCAGCTTGAACTTCCCCCTGGAGCAGTACTTC TRBJ2-7 TRBV5-6 few -
CASSTRQGNNSPLHF TGTGCCAGCAGCACCAGACAGGGGAATAATTCACCCCTCCACTTT TRBJ1-6 TRBV5-6 - TRBD1
CAWRGQGSNQPQHF TGTGCCTGGAGGGGACAGGGGAGCAATCAGCCCCAGCATTTT TRBJ1-5 TRBV30 - TRBD1
CASSRTSVTYEQYF TGTGCCAGCAGTCGGACTAGCGTAACCTACGAGCAGTACTTC TRBJ2-7 TRBV27 - TRBD2
CASSKGQDDTEAFF TGTGCCAGCAGCAAGGGACAGGATGACACTGAAGCTTTCTTT TRBJ1-1 TRBV5-4 - TRBD1
CASRDSGPLNSPLHF TGTGCCAGTAGGGACTCCGGGCCCCTTAATTCACCCCTCCACTTT TRBJ1-6 TRBV19 - -
CASSLTSGRPSNEQFF TGTGCCAGCAGCTTAACTAGCGGGAGGCCGAGCAATGAGCAGTTCTTC TRBJ2-1 TRBV13 - TRBD2
CASSPRVSSPLHF TGTGCCAGCAGTCCCAGGGTTTCTTCACCCCTCCACTTT TRBJ1-6 TRBV25-1 - -
CAIRGGGEQYF TGTGCCATCAGGGGTGGAGGGGAGCAGTACTTC TRBJ2-7 TRBV10-3 - -
CASSYANSPLHF TGCGCCAGCAGCTACGCTAATTCACCCCTCCACTTT TRBJ1-6 TRBV10-2 - -
CASSQGPGDTYGYTF TGCGCCAGCAGCCAAGGCCCAGGTGACACCTATGGCTACACCTTC TRBJ1-2 TRBV4-1 few -
CASSPSTGGYEQFF TGTGCCAGCAGCCCTTCGACAGGGGGCTATGAGCAGTTCTTC TRBJ2-1 TRBV11-2 few TRBD1
CASSLPGLGTSNNEQFF TGTGCCAGCAGCTTACCCGGGCTAGGGACTAGCAACAATGAGCAGTTCTTC TRBJ2-1 TRBV7-8 - TRBD2